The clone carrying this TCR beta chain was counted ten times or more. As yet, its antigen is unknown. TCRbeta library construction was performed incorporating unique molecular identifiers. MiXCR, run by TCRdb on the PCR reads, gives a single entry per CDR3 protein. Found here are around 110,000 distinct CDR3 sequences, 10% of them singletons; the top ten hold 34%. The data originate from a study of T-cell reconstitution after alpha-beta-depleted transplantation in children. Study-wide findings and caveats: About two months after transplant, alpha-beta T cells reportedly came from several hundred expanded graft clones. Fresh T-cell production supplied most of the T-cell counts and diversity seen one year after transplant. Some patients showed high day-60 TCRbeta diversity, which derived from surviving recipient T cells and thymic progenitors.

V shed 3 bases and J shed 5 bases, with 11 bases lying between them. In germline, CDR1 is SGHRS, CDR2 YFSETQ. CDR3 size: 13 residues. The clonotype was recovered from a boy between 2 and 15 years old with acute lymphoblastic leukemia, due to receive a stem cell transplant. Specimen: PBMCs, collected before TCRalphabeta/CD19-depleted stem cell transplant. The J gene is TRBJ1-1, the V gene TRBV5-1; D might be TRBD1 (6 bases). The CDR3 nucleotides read TGCGCCAGCAGCTATGACAGGTCGACTGAAGCTTTCTTT. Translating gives CASSYDRSTEAFF.